These 26 T cell receptor beta chains originate from one sample sequenced in a study of beta chain features in type 1 diabetes. Study-level results: Within each of all four CD4+ subsets, Type 1 diabetes patients had TCRB CDR3s that were moderately but significantly shorter.

The entirety of the isolated RNA underwent reverse transcription, so expressed TCRB transcripts were sequenced. Assay used: immunoSEQ multiplex PCR; TCRdb lists only in-frame clones, some missing. Of around 130,000 clones detected, about a sixth appear once; the ten largest clones hold under 2.5%. Their antigens are not known. Material: central memory CD4+ T cells from blood. Source of these receptors: a man aged 30-40 years with type 1 diabetes.

This chain joins TRBV9 and TRBJ2-1; no reliable D call. V shed 0 bases and J shed 11 bases, with 12 bases lying between them. From germline, CDR1 is SGDLS and CDR2 YYNGEE. The CDR3 consists of 13 residues. CDR3 region: CASSVANEDKQFF. CDR3 bases: TGTGCCAGCAGCGTAGCTAATGAAGATAAGCAGTTCTTC.

The V gene is TRBV25-1, the J gene TRBJ2-3, with TRBD2 matching over 8 bases. The CDR3 runs to 15 residues. Unmatched junction bases numbered 6, after V lost 6 bases and J lost 1 base. CDR1 is MGHDK and CDR2 is SYGVNS in the germline V gene. CDR3: CASSPGGAGTDTQYF. CDR3 DNA sequence: TGTGCCAGCAGCCCGGGGGGGGCGGGCACAGATACGCAGTATTTT.

There are a few counts of this clone. CDR3 amino acids: CASSLGWGAGSNEQYF. CDR3 bases: TGTGCCAGCAGCTTGGGGTGGGGGGCGGGGTCCAACGAGCAGTACTTC. This chain links TRBV7-9 with TRBJ2-7; D possibly matches TRBD1 or TRBD2 (6 bases each). Looked up from germline, CDR1 is SEHNR and CDR2 is FQNEAQ (reference sequence). The CDR3 has 16 amino acids. Trimming left V 3 bases short and J 5 bases short, with 20 bases between.

This clone was detected ten times or more. The chain has TRBV6-5 and TRBJ1-5, with D possibly TRBD1 on 5 matching bases. The CDR3 extends over 13 amino acids. CDR1 is MNHEY, CDR2 SVGAGI, per germline. V was clipped by 6 bases and J by 7 bases, with 13 bases between them. The chain's CDR3 is CASRQGSWQPQHF. The CDR3 coding sequence is TGTGCCAGCAGGCAGGGATCATGGCAGCCCCAGCATTTT.

This chain connects TRBV5-6 to TRBJ2-3; no reliable D call. CDR1 and CDR2 (germline): SGHDT, YYEEEE. V was shortened by 5 bases and J by 2 bases, with 9 bases between the two germline ends. The CDR3 extends over 13 amino acids. CDR3 amino acids: CASRLWHTDTQYF. The CDR3 coding sequence is TGTGCCAGCAGGTTGTGGCACACAGATACGCAGTATTTT.

CDR3 in amino acids: CASNALGGPTDTQYF. CDR3 bases: TGTGCCAGCAACGCCTTAGGGGGGCCTACAGATACGCAGTATTTT. This chain uses TRBV7-2 with TRBJ2-3; possibly TRBD1 or TRBD2 for D (6 bases each). V lost 7 bases and J lost 3, with 17 bases in between. The V gene's germline CDR1 is SGHTA and CDR2 FQGNSA. The CDR3 length is 15 residues.

This clone is a singleton in its sample. CDR3 residues: CASSVRGTNEKLFF. The CDR3 bases are TGTGCCAGCAGCGTCAGGGGGACTAATGAAAAACTGTTTTTT. This rearrangement joins TRBV9 to TRBJ1-4; 7 bases are a match to TRBD1. The V gene end was trimmed by 2 bases and the J gene end by 2 bases; junction bases not matched to a gene: 0. Germline values: CDR1 SGDLS, CDR2 YYNGEE. The CDR3 is made up of 14 amino acids.

With regard to this clone: Other nucleotide sequences from this sample produce the same CDR3. The CDR3 sequence: CSAMGQGGYEQYF. CDR3 coding DNA: TGCAGCGCCATGGGACAGGGTGGGTACGAGCAGTACTTC. The chain uses TRBV29-1 and TRBJ2-7; 9 bases map to TRBD1. V lost 7 bases, J lost 4 bases, and 8 bases stayed unmatched. CDR1 is SQVTM, CDR2 ANQGSEA, per germline. The CDR3 covers 13 residues.

There are a few counts of this clone. The junction departs from the called germline gene at one end, perhaps through a read error. The chain's CDR3 is CASSGRTGEGVLFF. The CDR3 nucleotides read TGCGCCAGCAGCGGGCGGACAGGCGAAGGGGTGCTGTTTTTT. V and J are TRBV5-1 and TRBJ2-2, with 7 nucleotides matching TRBD1. The germline gives CDR1 SGHRS, CDR2 YFSETQ. CDR3 size: 14 residues.

The gene calls are TRBV7-3 and TRBJ2-5; no clear D gene. The germline CDR1 and CDR2 sequences are SGHTA and FQGTGA. V was clipped by 2 bases and J by 5 bases, with 18 bases between them. The CDR3 length is 16 residues. CDR3 protein: CASSLWVALLRETQYF. The CDR3 DNA reads as TGTGCCAGCAGCTTATGGGTCGCCTTGCTTCGGGAGACCCAGTACTTC.

There are a few counts of this clone. The chain is built from TRBV9 and TRBJ2-3; tentative D call: TRBD1 (6 bases). Germline CDR1 reads SGDLS; CDR2 reads YYNGEE. V lost 0 bases and J 6 bases, leaving 14 bases between the germline ends. This CDR3 spans 15 amino acids. The CDR3 DNA follows: TGTGCCAGCAGCGTAGTGCCGGGACAAGCGGATACGCAGTATTTT. Translation gives CASSVVPGQADTQYF.

This chain's CDR3 is CASSPSGNNNYGYTF. The CDR3 DNA reads TGTGCCAGCTCACCATCAGGAAACAATAACTATGGCTACACCTTC. This sequence joins TRBV18 and TRBJ1-2, with D unclear. CDR3 length equals 15 residues. V dropped 2 bases and J dropped 1 base, with 11 bases sitting between them. The germline CDR1 and CDR2 sequences are KGHSH and LQKENI.

This clone was counted ten times or more. This chain links TRBV10-3 with TRBJ2-5, with TRBD1 identical over 7 bases. Trimming took 4 bases from V and 2 from J; bases not matched to a gene: 4. Germline V gives CDR1 ENHRY, CDR2 SYGVKD. The CDR3 extends over 14 amino acids. CDR3 DNA sequence: TGTGCCATCAGTGCGCCGGGACAGCAAGAGACCCAGTACTTC. Its protein is CAISAPGQQETQYF.

The chain recombines TRBV7-6 with TRBJ2-5, with D hard to call. The V and J ends lost 5 bases and 5 bases respectively, with 9 bases between them. The CDR3 contains 12 residues. Germline V gene sequence: CDR1 SGHVS, CDR2 FNYEAQ. The CDR3 sequence is CASSPHGETQYF. The CDR3 DNA follows: TGTGCCAGCAGCCCACATGGGGAGACCCAGTACTTC.

The CDR3, as DNA: TGTGCCAGCAGCTTGTGGGGGGCCGAGACCCAGTACTTC. Translation gives CASSLWGAETQYF. This chain connects TRBV7-2 to TRBJ2-5; D may match TRBD1 or TRBD2 (6 bases each). Looked up from germline, CDR1 is SGHTA and CDR2 is FQGNSA. The CDR3 runs 13 residues. The ends were cut back, 3 bases at V and 5 bases at J, with 10 bases in the middle.

The rearrangement joins TRBV5-1 to TRBJ1-1; D remains ambiguous. This CDR3 spans 11 amino acids. Trimming stripped 4 bases from V and 2 bases from J, with 3 bases between. CDR1 is SGHRS, CDR2 YFSETQ, per germline. CDR3 DNA sequence: TGCGCCAGCAGCGAAAACACTGAAGCTTTCTTT. It encodes CASSENTEAFF.

This clone was found many times. The V and J genes are TRBV7-2 and TRBJ2-6; no firm D call. The CDR3 runs 15 residues. Trimming took 5 bases from V and 3 from J, leaving 11 bases between them. CDR1 is SGHTA, CDR2 FQGNSA, per germline. The CDR3 DNA is TGTGCCAGCAGCCAGAGCAGGTTTGGGGCCAACGTCCTGACTTTC. As protein: CASSQSRFGANVLTF.

This clone was seen more than once but under ten times. Other nucleotide sequences from this sample produce the same CDR3. The chain uses TRBV7-9 and TRBJ2-7; tentative D call: TRBD2 (5 bases). Per the germline V gene, CDR1 is SEHNR and CDR2 is FQNEAQ (reference sequence). The CDR3 is 14 amino acids. Between the trimmed V and J ends, which lost 2 bases and 0 bases, there was a span of 8 bases. CDR3 residues: CASSLSGSSYEQYF. The CDR3, as DNA: TGTGCCAGCAGCTTAAGCGGTAGCTCCTACGAGCAGTACTTC.

The V and J genes are TRBV29-1 and TRBJ2-2; the match to TRBD1 covers 9 bases. The CDR3 covers 14 residues. With 3 bases clipped from V and 4 bases from J, the junction kept 3 bases outside the gene matches. The germline CDR1 and CDR2 sequences are SQVTM and ANQGSEA. The DNA of the CDR3 is TGCAGCGTTGAGCCACAGGGGGCCACCGGGGAGCTGTTTTTT. This sequence encodes CSVEPQGATGELFF.

This clone was seen only a few times. The CDR3, as DNA: TGTGCCAGCAGCTTAGTCGAGGACACTGAAGCTTTCTTT. It encodes CASSLVEDTEAFF. This chain connects TRBV7-2 to TRBJ1-1, with D unclear. Germline values: CDR1 SGHTA, CDR2 FQGNSA. CDR3 size: 13 residues. Trimming stripped 1 base from V and 3 bases from J, with 6 bases between.

The sample holds a few counts of this clone. This could be a read error, since a much larger clone is one nucleotide away. V usage is TRBV7-2 and J usage is TRBJ2-5; 9 bases are shared with TRBD2. The length of the CDR3 is 14 residues. Germline CDR1 and CDR2: SGHTA and FQGNSA. Losses at the gene ends were 5 bases for V and 4 bases for J; bases not matched to a gene: 5. The CDR3 DNA sequence: TGTGCCAGCAGCGCGACTAGCGGTTTAGAGACCCAGTACTTC. Protein product: CASSATSGLETQYF.

Many counts were recorded for this clone. V usage is TRBV2 and J usage is TRBJ1-5; D not resolved. Germline V lookup: CDR1 SNHLY, CDR2 FYNNEI. The CDR3 is 14 residues long. Deletions cut 3 bases from V and 1 base from J, with 7 bases between. CDR3: CASSDTQSNQPQHF. The CDR3 coding sequence is TGTGCCAGCAGTGATACACAGAGCAATCAGCCCCAGCATTTT.

This clone was detected a few times. V gene TRBV11-2 combines with J gene TRBJ2-3; TRBD2 aligns across 8 bases. Germline V gives CDR1 SGHAT, CDR2 FQNNGV. The trim removed 0 bases at V and 0 bases at J, leaving 5 bases unmatched. This CDR3 has 17 amino acids. The CDR3 DNA reads as TGTGCCAGCAGCTTAGAAGCGGGGGCCATTAGCACAGATACGCAGTATTTT. This translates into CASSLEAGAISTDTQYF.

J is TRBJ2-7 and V is TRBV11-2; tentatively, D is TRBD1 (6 bases). CDR1 SGHAT and CDR2 FQNNGV come from the germline V gene. V was cut by 7 bases and J by 6 bases, with 10 bases left in between. The length of the CDR3 is 11 residues. CDR3 in DNA: TGTGCCAGCACTCGAGGGGGCGAGCAGTACTTC. It codes for CASTRGGEQYF.

Only a few counts were recorded for this clone. The genes are TRBV29-1 and TRBJ2-1, with a weak D call TRBD2 (6 bases). Looked up from germline, CDR1 is SQVTM and CDR2 is ANQGSEA. This CDR3 spans 12 amino acids. Trimming took off 5 bases at V and 2 bases at J, with 7 bases between the two ends. This CDR3 is CSVRLAYNEQFF. The CDR3 nucleotides are TGCAGCGTTAGACTAGCCTACAATGAGCAGTTCTTC.

This clone came up a few times. The chain employs TRBV9 and TRBJ2-3; D is uncertain. This CDR3 has 11 residues. Germline CDR1 reads SGDLS; CDR2 reads YYNGEE. V lost 0 bases and J lost 7, with 3 bases in between. The CDR3 sequence: CASSVENTQYF. The CDR3 DNA sequence: TGTGCCAGCAGCGTAGAAAATACGCAGTATTTT.